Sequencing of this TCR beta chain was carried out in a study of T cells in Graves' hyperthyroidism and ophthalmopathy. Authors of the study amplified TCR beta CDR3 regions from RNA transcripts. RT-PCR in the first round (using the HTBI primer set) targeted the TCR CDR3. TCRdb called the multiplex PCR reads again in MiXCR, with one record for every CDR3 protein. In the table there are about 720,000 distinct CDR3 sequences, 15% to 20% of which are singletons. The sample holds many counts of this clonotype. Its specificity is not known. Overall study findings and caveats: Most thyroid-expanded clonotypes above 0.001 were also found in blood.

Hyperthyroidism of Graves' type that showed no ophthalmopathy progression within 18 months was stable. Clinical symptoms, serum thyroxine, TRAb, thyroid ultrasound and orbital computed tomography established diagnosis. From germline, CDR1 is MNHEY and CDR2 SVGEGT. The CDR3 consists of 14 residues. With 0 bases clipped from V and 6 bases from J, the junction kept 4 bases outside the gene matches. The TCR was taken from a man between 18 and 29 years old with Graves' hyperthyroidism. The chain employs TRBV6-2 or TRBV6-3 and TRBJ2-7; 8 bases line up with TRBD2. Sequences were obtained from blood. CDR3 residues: CASSYSPGGGEQYF. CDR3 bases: TGTGCCAGCAGTTACTCCCCGGGAGGGGGCGAGCAGTACTTC.